These 24 T cell receptor beta chains originate from one sample sequenced in a study of tissue T cells after allogeneic stem cell transplantation. Measured with immunoSEQ multiplex PCR; TCRdb has only the in-frame clones, and not every one. The table shows 4,000 to 5,500 clones, with about 40% occurring only once. Time point here: mouse harvest day 14 after allogeneic transplant. Mouse grafts combined 10^7 T-cell-depleted bone marrow cells with 10^6 splenic CD5+ T cells. What was sequenced was gut tissue. Receptor source: a female BALB/c mouse given C57BL/6 T cells with graft-versus-host disease after an allogeneic hematopoietic cell transplant.

This clone has just a few counts. Any gene name here is a mouse gene name. The read stops 1 residue short of the end of the CDR3; the missing end is completed from the germline J gene. This chain links TRBV26 with TRBJ1-2; no clear D. Deletions cut 6 bases from V and 0 bases from J, with 2 bases between. The CDR3 totals 11 residues. Germline V gives CDR1 KGHPV, CDR2 FQNQEV (reference sequence). The CDR3 bases that were read are TGTGCCAGCAGGGCAAACTCCGACTACACC. This translates into CASRANSDYT. The CDR3 in full is CASRANSDYTF.

As regards this clone: Gene names are mouse gene names. The read falls 1 residue short of the CDR3 end, and the missing part is taken from the germline J gene. J is TRBJ2-2 and V is TRBV15; 10 nucleotides align to TRBD1. This CDR3 has 15 residues. CDR1 is SGHND, CDR2 FRSKSL, per germline. With V trimmed by 6 bases and J by 1 base, 2 bases remained unmatched. Partial CDR3 DNA: TGTGCCAGCAGCCGGGACAGGGGAAACACCGGGCAGCTCTAC. Translating gives CASSRDRGNTGQLY. The CDR3, in full, reads CASSRDRGNTGQLYF.

This clone was detected only a few times. Any gene name here is a mouse gene name. CDR3 in amino acids: CASSNTGGAETLYF. The covered CDR3 bases are TGTGCCAGCAGTAACACTGGGGGTGCAGAAACGCTGTAT. This chain uses TRBV13-1 with TRBJ2-3; 7 nucleotides match TRBD2. The read is 1 residue too short to cover the CDR3 end, so that end is filled in from the germline J gene. The V gene's germline CDR1 is NSHNY and CDR2 SYGAGN. The CDR3 is 14 amino acids. J lost 1 base, V lost 4 bases, and 3 bases had no gene match.

Of note for this clone: Gene and germline names: mouse. The CDR3 end is not reached by the read, which stops 1 residue before it; the germline J gene fills it in. V is TRBV13-1 and J is TRBJ1-2; D not resolved. Germline V gives CDR1 NSHNY, CDR2 SYGAGN. With 5 bases removed from V and 3 bases from J, the gap between germline ends came to 8 bases. The CDR3 consists of 12 residues. The covered CDR3 bases are TGTGCCAGCAGCACGGGGTACTCCGACTACACC. This translates into CASSTGYSDYT. The full CDR3 sequence reads CASSTGYSDYTF.

This clone has a handful of counts. Genes and germline are mouse. The CDR3 is cut off 1 residue early in the read; its end comes from the germline J gene. J is TRBJ1-6 and V is TRBV26; no firm D call. TRBJ1-6 is flagged as an ORF with uncertain function. Trimming cost V 6 bases and J 1 base, with 4 bases left between them. This CDR3 is built from 13 residues. Germline V gene lookup returns CDR1 KGHPV and CDR2 FQNQEV (reference sequence). Partial CDR3 DNA: TGTGCCAGCAGACCGTCCTATAATTCGCCCCTCTAC. This encodes CASRPSYNSPLY. The full CDR3 is CASRPSYNSPLYF.

As concerns this clone: Gene names denote mouse genes. Sequencing ends 1 residue short of the CDR3 end; the germline J gene provides the rest. The chain combines TRBV16 with TRBJ2-5, with unresolved D. The CDR3 sequence is 12 residues long. V was clipped by 4 bases and J by 4 bases, with 6 bases between them. CDR1 and CDR2 from the germline V gene are SGHSA and FRNQAP. CDR3 DNA, as far as it was read: TGTGCAAGCAGCTCCCTGGAAGACACCCAGTAC. Its translation is CASSSLEDTQY. The entire CDR3 protein is CASSSLEDTQYF.

A remark on this clone: Gene names denote mouse genes. Read coverage stops 1 residue before the CDR3 terminus; the germline J gene supplies the remainder. This specimen includes other DNA sequences encoding the same CDR3. The chain uses TRBV26 and TRBJ2-3, with a possible D match to TRBD1 (5 bases). V gave up 4 bases and J gave up 0 bases, with 8 bases separating them. The CDR3 length is 14 residues. Germline V gene sequence: CDR1 KGHPV, CDR2 FQNQEV (reference sequence). The CDR3: CASSRQGSAETLYF. The CDR3 bases that were read are TGTGCCAGCAGTCGGCAGGGTAGTGCAGAAACGCTGTAT.

With respect to this clone: Germline and genes: mouse. The CDR3 extends 1 residue past the end of the read, so its final part is completed from the germline J gene. V and J are TRBV16 and TRBJ2-7, with D possibly matching TRBD1 (6 bases). CDR1 and CDR2 (germline): SGHSA, FRNQAP. V was cut by 1 base and J by 0 bases, with 7 bases left in between. The CDR3 loop spans 14 amino acids. CDR3 sequence: CASSLGGGSYEQYF. The sequenced CDR3 bases are TGTGCAAGCAGCTTAGGAGGGGGCTCCTATGAACAGTAC.

With respect to this clone: The listed genes are named as in mouse. Read data end 1 residue before the CDR3 end; the end is taken from the germline J gene. The chain employs TRBV26 and TRBJ2-4; 8 bases match TRBD1. The germline V gene has CDR1 KGHPV and CDR2 FQNQEV (reference sequence). The CDR3 is 16 amino acids. V lost 2 bases to trimming and J lost 0 bases; unmatched junction nucleotides: 4. The CDR3 here is CASSLRQGASQNTLYF. Incomplete CDR3 DNA: TGTGCCAGCAGTCTGAGGCAGGGGGCTAGTCAAAACACCTTGTAC.

This clone ranks as medium-sized. Gene names are the mouse ones. The read ends 1 residue before the CDR3 terminus; that terminus is restored from the germline J gene. The chain recombines TRBV26 with TRBJ2-7; D call uncertain. The germline V and J ends were trimmed by 3 bases and 0 bases, with 3 bases remaining between them. Germline V gene sequence: CDR1 KGHPV, CDR2 FQNQEV (reference sequence). The CDR3 is 12 residues long. CDR3 protein: CASSLSSYEQYF. The sequenced part of the CDR3 DNA is TGTGCCAGCAGTCTTAGCTCCTATGAACAGTAC.

This clone appeared a few times. Germline and genes: mouse. The read is 1 residue too short to cover the CDR3 end, so that end is filled in from the germline J gene. The chain recombines TRBV26 with TRBJ1-4; D gene uncertain. Between the trimmed V and J ends, which lost 5 bases and 0 bases, there was a span of 10 bases. CDR1 and CDR2 from the germline V gene are KGHPV and FQNQEV (reference sequence). The CDR3 loop spans 15 amino acids. The CDR3 bases that were read are TGTGCCAGCAGTGCTAGGCTAATTTCCAACGAAAGATTATTT. This encodes CASSARLISNERLF. The whole CDR3 sequence is CASSARLISNERLFF.

This clone is medium-sized (0.01 to 0.1%) in the sample. The gene symbols are mouse symbols. The read finishes 1 residue shy of the CDR3 end, and the germline J gene is used to complete it. V and J are TRBV3 and TRBJ1-4; D is possibly TRBD1 (6 bases). Germline CDR1 reads SNHLY; CDR2 reads FYNGKV (reference sequence). The V gene lost 2 bases and the J gene lost 6 bases, with 13 bases spanning the gap. The CDR3 totals 15 residues. The CDR3 region is CASSLRAGEDERLFF. The sequenced part of the CDR3 DNA is TGTGCCAGCAGCTTAAGGGCAGGGGAGGACGAAAGATTATTT. The full variable domain, rest sourced from reference TRBV3 and TRBJ1-4, is GPKVLQIPSHQIIDMGQMVTLNCDPVSNHLYFYWYKQILGQQMEFLVNFYNGKVMEKSKLFKDQFSVERPDGSYFTLKIQPTALEDSAVYFCASSLRAGEDERLFFGHGTKLSVL.

This clone is large by share. Mouse names are used for the genes. The CDR3 end is not reached by the read, which stops 1 residue before it; the germline J gene fills it in. V usage is TRBV29 and J usage is TRBJ2-7; D remains ambiguous. The V end lost 4 bases, the J end lost 3 bases, and 4 bases lay between the germline ends. The V gene's germline CDR1 is MSHET and CDR2 SYDVDS. CDR3 size: 11 residues. Here the CDR3 reads CASSSIYEQYF. Incomplete CDR3 DNA: TGTGCTAGCAGTTCCATCTATGAACAGTAC.

This clone has a handful of counts. Gene names follow the mouse nomenclature. The CDR3 end lies 1 residue beyond the end of the read and is filled in from the germline J gene. V gene TRBV29 combines with J gene TRBJ2-1, with D possibly being TRBD1 (6 bases). There are 11 residues in the CDR3. Germline V CDR1 and CDR2: MSHET, SYDVDS. The V gene lost 5 bases and the J gene lost 7 bases, with 6 bases spanning the gap. The CDR3: CASSDRAEQFF. The part of the CDR3 DNA that was read is TGTGCTAGCAGTGACAGGGCTGAGCAGTTC.

Details on this clone: Each gene name is a mouse one. The read falls 1 residue short of the CDR3 end, and the missing part is taken from the germline J gene. The chain joins TRBV3 to TRBJ1-2; tentatively, D is TRBD1 (6 bases). The germline gives CDR1 SNHLY, CDR2 FYNGKV (reference sequence). Deletions cut 5 bases from V and 6 bases from J, with 13 bases between. CDR3 size: 13 residues. The CDR3 sequence is CASSQGGGADYTF. The part of the CDR3 DNA that was read is TGTGCCAGCAGCCAGGGTGGGGGCGCCGACTACACC.

This clone was detected a few times. The gene names here belong to mouse. The sequence runs out 1 residue before the end of the CDR3; the remainder is reconstructed from the germline J gene. The rearrangement links TRBV19 to TRBJ2-5; D is perhaps TRBD1 (6 bases). Trimming cost V 0 bases and J 4 bases, with 6 bases left between them. Germline V gives CDR1 FNHDT, CDR2 SITEND (reference sequence). The CDR3 runs to 13 residues. The part of the CDR3 DNA that was read is TGTGCCAGCAGTATAGACAGGGAAGACACCCAGTAC. This sequence encodes CASSIDREDTQY. The complete CDR3 sequence is CASSIDREDTQYF.

With respect to this clone: Here the gene names and germline are mouse. The DNA ends 1 residue before the CDR3 does, and the rest of the CDR3 is filled in from the germline J gene. The chain joins TRBV26 to TRBJ2-1, with TRBD2 identical over 9 bases. The germline V gene encodes CDR1 KGHPV and CDR2 FQNQEV (reference sequence). The CDR3 extends over 15 amino acids. The V segment lost 6 bases and the J segment 4 bases; nucleotides outside the gene matches: 7. The DNA read from the CDR3 is TGTGCCAGCAGCCTCTGGGGGGGGCGGTATGCTGAGCAGTTC. It encodes CASSLWGGRYAEQF. The full CDR3 is CASSLWGGRYAEQFF.

This clone showed up just a few times. Genes and germline are mouse. The read gets to within 1 residue of the CDR3 end, and the germline J gene fills in the rest. J is TRBJ2-1 and V is TRBV26; possible D gene TRBD2, 5 bases. V was pared by 4 bases and J by 1 base, with 8 bases between. The CDR3 spans 14 residues. Germline V gives CDR1 KGHPV, CDR2 FQNQEV (reference sequence). The CDR3 reads CASSPLVNYAEQFF. The DNA read from the CDR3 is TGTGCCAGCAGTCCACTGGTGAACTATGCTGAGCAGTTC. The whole variable domain, remainder taken from reference TRBV26 and TRBJ2-1, is NSKVIQTPRYLVKGQGQKAKMRCIPEKGHPVVFWYQQNKNNEFKFLINFQNQEVLQQIDMTEKRFSAECPSNSPCSLEIQSSEAGDSALYLCASSPLVNYAEQFFGPGTRLTVL.

This clone was detected only once. The genes and germline here are from mouse. The read falls 1 residue short of the CDR3 end, and the missing part is taken from the germline J gene. This chain uses TRBV5 with TRBJ2-2; 12 nucleotides match TRBD1. The CDR3 contains 17 residues. Germline V gene sequence: CDR1 LGHNA, CDR2 YNLKQL (reference sequence). V dropped 3 bases and J dropped 3; count of bases not matched to a gene: 5. The CDR3 region is CASSHPGQGAHTGQLYF. The covered CDR3 bases are TGTGCCAGCAGCCACCCGGGACAGGGGGCGCACACCGGGCAGCTCTAC.

Regarding this clone: The genes and germline here are from mouse. The CDR3 end lies 1 residue beyond the end of the read and is filled in from the germline J gene. The chain carries TRBV12-2 and TRBJ2-7; D is possibly TRBD1 (6 bases). V lost 0 bases, J lost 0 bases, and 11 bases lay in between. The CDR3 runs 15 residues. CDR1 is SGHLS and CDR2 is HYDKME in the germline V gene. The CDR3 sequence: CASSLTGKASYEQYF. The sequenced part of the CDR3 DNA is TGTGCCAGCTCTCTCACAGGGAAGGCCTCCTATGAACAGTAC.

This clone occurred a few times. The listed genes are named as in mouse. The read gets to within 1 residue of the CDR3 end, and the germline J gene fills in the rest. The V and J genes are TRBV12-2 and TRBJ1-2, with TRBD1 matching over 7 bases. The CDR3 is 14 residues long. Per germline, CDR1 SGHLS and CDR2 HYDKME. The J segment lost 0 bases and the V segment lost 2 bases, leaving 2 bases of the junction unmatched. CDR3 amino acids: CASSRDRTNSDYTF. The CDR3 DNA, read in part, is TGTGCCAGCTCTCGGGACAGAACAAACTCCGACTACACC.

This clone came up a few times. All gene names here are mouse names. The read comes to an end 1 residue before the CDR3 does, leaving the germline J gene to fill in the end. The J gene is TRBJ2-7, the V gene TRBV2; no firm D call. V was shortened by 0 bases and J by 3 bases, with 6 bases between the two germline ends. CDR1 is LGHNA, CDR2 YSYQKL, per germline. This CDR3 is built from 13 residues. The covered CDR3 bases are TGTGCCAGCAGCCAAGATCTCCACTATGAACAGTAC. Encoded protein: CASSQDLHYEQY. The CDR3 as a whole reads CASSQDLHYEQYF.

By share of the sample, this clone is medium-sized. Genes and germline come from the mouse. The read stops 1 residue short of the end of the CDR3; the missing end is completed from the germline J gene. The chain has TRBV12-2 and TRBJ1-4, with 9 positions matching TRBD1. This CDR3 region has 15 residues. CDR1 and CDR2 from the germline V gene are SGHLS and HYDKME. V dropped 4 bases and J dropped 4; count of bases not matched to a gene: 6. CDR3 bases read: TGTGCCAGCTCACGGGGACAGGGAAACAACGAAAGATTATTT. Translating it yields CASSRGQGNNERLF. The entire CDR3 protein is CASSRGQGNNERLFF.

On this clone: These gene names are mouse names. With the read ending 1 residue before the CDR3 end, the germline J gene is used to fill in that end. This chain connects TRBV15 to TRBJ2-3; 10 bases agree with TRBD2. J lost 1 base, V lost 6 bases, and 7 bases had no gene match. This CDR3 is 16 amino acids long. Germline V gives CDR1 SGHND, CDR2 FRSKSL. CDR3 protein: CASSSTGGRRAETLYF. The CDR3 bases that were read are TGTGCCAGCAGCTCGACTGGGGGGCGGCGTGCAGAAACGCTGTAT.